A single sample is the source of the 27 T cell receptor beta chains below, sequenced in a study of response to subunit inactivated influenza vaccine. TCRdb processed the RT-PCR reads anew with MiXCR; each CDR3 protein has one entry. The table has a few hundred thousand distinct CDR3 sequences, 21% seen once. The material sequenced was PBMCs from blood, taken less than 22 months after vaccination. These TCRs come from a man aged 45-69 years who received an inactivated influenza vaccine.

The chain joins TRBV10-3 to TRBJ1-6; no clear D. The ends were cut back, 2 bases at V and 6 bases at J, with 14 bases in the middle. Germline lookup yields CDR1 ENHRY and CDR2 SYGVKD. The CDR3 spans 16 residues. CDR3 bases: TGTGCCATCAGTGAGCAACCCCCCGACGTTAATTCACCCCTCCACTTT. Residues: CAISEQPPDVNSPLHF.

In this sample, this clonotype turned up a few times. The gene calls are TRBV20-1 and TRBJ2-1, with 8 positions matching TRBD2. V shed 3 bases, J shed 9 bases, and the junction held 4 bases outside the gene matches. Germline CDR1 and CDR2: DFQATT and SNEGSKA (reference sequence). The CDR3 contains 12 residues. Here the CDR3 reads CSASGGGREQFF. CDR3 DNA sequence: TGCAGTGCTAGCGGGGGGGGTCGTGAGCAGTTCTTC.

The rearrangement joins TRBV20-1 to TRBJ2-3; D not resolved. The CDR3 spans 12 residues. The germline gives CDR1 DFQATT, CDR2 SNEGSKA (reference sequence). V was cut by 1 base and J by 2 bases, with 4 bases left in between. CDR3 residues: CSARGLTDTQYF. The CDR3 region has the DNA TGCAGTGCTAGAGGTCTCACAGATACGCAGTATTTT.

The chain employs TRBV20-1 and TRBJ2-7, with unresolved D. CDR3 length: 12 amino acids. The germline V gene has CDR1 DFQATT and CDR2 SNEGSKA (reference sequence). Trimming left V 0 bases short and J 3 bases short, with 6 bases between. The CDR3 bases are TGCAGTGCTAGAGATCTGGGCTACGAGCAGTACTTC. It specifies CSARDLGYEQYF.

The rearrangement joins TRBV20-1 to TRBJ2-3; TRBD1 agrees at 8 bases. The length of the CDR3 is 14 residues. CDR1 DFQATT and CDR2 SNEGSKA come from the germline V gene (reference sequence). V lost 2 bases and J lost 1; bases outside the gene matches: 2. CDR3 residues: CSARKDRGTDTQYF. Here the CDR3 DNA reads TGCAGTGCTAGAAAGGACAGGGGCACAGATACGCAGTATTTT.

The V and J genes are TRBV7-9 and TRBJ1-1, with 8 bases identical to TRBD1. The CDR3 runs 15 residues. Germline CDR1 SEHNR, CDR2 FQNEAQ (reference sequence). V dropped 5 bases and J dropped 0; count of bases not matched to a gene: 5. CDR3 in DNA: TGTGCCAGCAGCATACAGGGGGGAGTGAACACTGAAGCTTTCTTT. It specifies CASSIQGGVNTEAFF.

The chain is built from TRBV20-1 and TRBJ2-7; 9 positions agree with TRBD2. CDR3 size: 14 residues. The junction had 11 bases not matched to a gene; V was cut back by 6 bases and J by 5 bases. Germline CDR1 and CDR2: DFQATT and SNEGSKA (reference sequence). Here the CDR3 DNA reads TGCAGTGCCAGGGAGGTAGCGGGAGCACACGAGCAGTACTTC. This codes for CSAREVAGAHEQYF.

The sample holds a few counts of this clonotype. The chain carries TRBV28 and TRBJ2-2; 13 bases align to TRBD2. V lost 7 bases and J lost 0; bases outside the gene matches: 8. This CDR3 region has 18 residues. The V gene's germline CDR1 is MDHEN and CDR2 SYDVKM. The CDR3 nucleotides are TGTGCCAGCAACCCCGGACTAGCGGGAGTGTCGAACACCGGGGAGCTGTTTTTT. This codes for CASNPGLAGVSNTGELFF.

The chain links TRBV11-2 to TRBJ2-7; D is uncertain. Deletions cut 5 bases from V and 3 bases from J, with 14 bases between. Germline V gene lookup returns CDR1 SGHAT and CDR2 FQNNGV. This CDR3 spans 14 amino acids. In DNA, the CDR3 is TGTGCCAGCAGCATGAGTCAGGTTGGCTACGAGCAGTACTTC. Residues: CASSMSQVGYEQYF.

V gene TRBV4-3 combines with J gene TRBJ2-3; 8 bases line up with TRBD1. This CDR3 has 17 amino acids. Looked up from germline, CDR1 is LGHNA and CDR2 is YSLEER. The V segment lost 0 bases and the J segment 3 bases; nucleotides outside the gene matches: 8. In DNA form, the CDR3 reads TGCGCCAGCAGCCAAGAGGCCAGGGGGCAAGGGACAGATACGCAGTATTTT. This gives the protein CASSQEARGQGTDTQYF.

The V and J genes are TRBV6-6 and TRBJ2-5, with D possibly matching TRBD2 (6 bases). Germline CDR1 reads MNHNY; CDR2 reads SVGAGI (reference sequence). This CDR3 is 13 amino acids long. V was pared by 2 bases and J by 4 bases, with 8 bases between. CDR3 protein: CASSYRGGETQYF. The CDR3 DNA reads TGTGCCAGCAGTTACCGGGGAGGAGAGACCCAGTACTTC.

The rearrangement links TRBV30 to TRBJ2-3; D is tentatively TRBD1 or TRBD2 (5 bases each). The germline CDR1 and CDR2 sequences are GTSNPN and SVGIG (reference sequence). The germline V and J ends were trimmed by 3 bases and 5 bases, with 9 bases remaining between them. The CDR3 extends over 12 amino acids. The CDR3 spells CAWSRGVDTQYF. CDR3 sequence (DNA): TGTGCCTGGAGCCGAGGGGTAGATACGCAGTATTTT.

The gene calls are TRBV9 and TRBJ2-7; 13 bases align to TRBD2. Germline loops: CDR1 SGDLS, CDR2 YYNGEE. The CDR3 covers 15 residues. V dropped 4 bases and J dropped 7; count of bases not matched to a gene: 8. The CDR3 sequence: CASSFGLAGAGEQYF. The CDR3, as DNA: TGTGCCAGCAGCTTCGGACTAGCGGGAGCGGGGGAGCAGTACTTC.

This chain links TRBV19 with TRBJ1-1; D is perhaps TRBD1 (5 bases). Trimming removed 4 bases from V and 5 bases from J, with 14 bases in between. CDR1 and CDR2 from the germline V gene are LNHDA and SQIVND (reference sequence). There are 14 residues in the CDR3. The CDR3 region has the DNA TGTGCCAGTAGTAACAAGGGGCGGTATACTGAAGCTTTCTTT. Amino acid sequence: CASSNKGRYTEAFF.

The V and J genes are TRBV11-1 and TRBJ2-2, with 15 bases matching TRBD2. V shed 3 bases, J shed 3 bases, and the junction held 8 bases outside the gene matches. CDR1 is SGHAT and CDR2 is FQDESV in the germline V gene (reference sequence). The CDR3 has 19 amino acids. CDR3 region: CASSFRTSGRASDTGELFF. For the CDR3, the DNA is TGTGCCAGCAGCTTCCGGACTAGCGGGAGGGCCTCGGACACCGGGGAGCTGTTTTTT.

In this sample, this clonotype turned up a few times. The chain couples TRBV20-1 to TRBJ1-4; the D is unclear. The CDR3 covers 12 residues. The V gene's germline CDR1 is DFQATT and CDR2 SNEGSKA (reference sequence). The V end was cut by 0 bases, the J end by 8 bases, with 7 bases between. CDR3 in DNA: TGCAGTGCTAGAGATAGAGGAGAAAAACTGTTTTTT. Amino acids: CSARDRGEKLFF.

The CDR3 region is CATSSRDLSGYTF. The DNA of the CDR3 is TGTGCCACCTCGTCCCGGGACCTTAGCGGCTACACCTTC. V usage is TRBV2 and J usage is TRBJ1-2, with D perhaps matching TRBD1 (5 bases). The CDR3 has 13 amino acids. Trimming left V 10 bases short and J 8 bases short, with 20 bases between. Germline assignment: CDR1 SNHLY and CDR2 FYNNEI. Looking up the rest from reference TRBV2 and TRBJ1-2 gives the full variable domain: EPEVTQTPSHQVTQMGQEVILRCVPISNHLYFYWYRQILGQKVEFLVSFYNNEISEKSEIFDDQFSVERPDGSNFTLKIRSTKLEDSAMYFCATSSRDLSGYTFGSGTRLTVV.

This clonotype was found a few times. The J gene is TRBJ2-3, the V gene TRBV4-1; D is perhaps TRBD2 (7 bases). The CDR3 has 16 residues. Germline loops: CDR1 MGHRA, CDR2 YSYEKL. V was cut by 8 bases and J by 2 bases, with 20 bases left in between. CDR3 residues: CASRGPAGALTDTQYF. The CDR3 DNA follows: TGCGCCAGCCGGGGGCCGGCGGGGGCCCTCACAGATACGCAGTATTTT.

This rearrangement joins TRBV7-9 to TRBJ1-4; 10 nucleotides agree with TRBD1. CDR3 length: 15 amino acids. The germline V gene encodes CDR1 SEHNR and CDR2 FQNEAQ (reference sequence). V was clipped by 5 bases and J by 4 bases; unmatched bases: 4. The CDR3 region is CASSNGQGVNEKLFF. In DNA form, the CDR3 reads TGTGCCAGCAGCAACGGACAGGGGGTTAATGAAAAACTGTTTTTT.

Ten or more counts support this clonotype. The genes are TRBV4-1 and TRBJ1-6; 10 bases agree with TRBD1. Germline values: CDR1 MGHRA, CDR2 YSYEKL. The CDR3 has 17 amino acids. V trimming: 0 bases; J trimming: 6 bases; junction bases outside the gene matches: 5. The CDR3 nucleotides read TGCGCCAGCAGCCAAGACCGGGACAGGGGTCTTAATTCACCCCTCCACTTT. This translates into CASSQDRDRGLNSPLHF.

This clonotype was counted only a few times. The chain employs TRBV28 and TRBJ1-5; D not certain. The germline CDR1 and CDR2 sequences are MDHEN and SYDVKM. This CDR3 region has 14 residues. Trimming left V 5 bases short and J 2 bases short, with 10 bases between. DNA for the CDR3: TGTGCCAGCAGTCCCACGCAGGGCAATCAGCCCCAGCATTTT. As protein: CASSPTQGNQPQHF.

The rearrangement links TRBV20-1 to TRBJ1-2; 9 positions match TRBD1. Trimming at V came to 0 bases and at J to 7 bases, leaving 3 bases not matched to a gene. The germline V gene has CDR1 DFQATT and CDR2 SNEGSKA (reference sequence). The CDR3 is made up of 13 amino acids. Written as DNA, the CDR3 is TGCAGTGCTAGAGAGGGACAGGGACTTGGCTACACCTTC. It is translated as CSAREGQGLGYTF.

This clonotype was recorded many times. V and J are TRBV29-1 and TRBJ1-3; D uncertain. In germline, CDR1 is SQVTM, CDR2 ANQGSEA. Trimming removed 6 bases from V and 1 base from J, with 10 bases in between. This CDR3 comprises 13 residues. This CDR3 is CSVAWESGNTIYF. The CDR3 DNA sequence: TGCAGCGTCGCGTGGGAGTCTGGAAACACCATATATTTT.

This clonotype showed up many times. The chain has TRBV12-3 or TRBV12-4 and TRBJ1-2; 8 positions agree with TRBD1. The CDR3 consists of 14 residues. V dropped 1 base and J dropped 3; count of bases not matched to a gene: 1. The CDR3 protein is CASSLGTGYYGYTF. For the CDR3, the DNA is TGTGCCAGCAGTTTAGGGACAGGGTACTATGGCTACACCTTC.

The chain couples TRBV27 to TRBJ2-2; 8 bases are a match to TRBD1. CDR1 is MNHEY, CDR2 SMNVEV, per germline (reference sequence). With 6 bases clipped from V and 4 bases from J, the junction kept 7 bases outside the gene matches. The CDR3 is 15 amino acids. CDR3 in amino acids: CASRTTGGVTGELFF. The CDR3, as DNA: TGTGCCAGCAGAACTACAGGGGGTGTCACCGGGGAGCTGTTTTTT.

The chain is built from TRBV6-1 and TRBJ2-7, with D perhaps matching TRBD1 (6 bases). Germline values: CDR1 MNHNS, CDR2 SASEGT. The CDR3 runs 14 residues. The ends were cut back, 6 bases at V and 0 bases at J, with 12 bases in the middle. The CDR3 protein is CASRPVDSSYEQYF. CDR3 DNA sequence: TGTGCCAGCAGACCTGTGGACAGCTCCTACGAGCAGTACTTC.

The sample holds a few counts of this clonotype. V usage is TRBV6-5 and J usage is TRBJ1-3; D remains unclear. V was trimmed by 0 bases and J by 8 bases, leaving 14 bases between them. The length of the CDR3 is 15 residues. CDR1 MNHEY and CDR2 SVGAGI come from the germline V gene. The CDR3 coding sequence is TGTGCCAGCAGTTACTCGGGGATGATCGGGTACACCATATATTTT. Residues: CASSYSGMIGYTIYF.